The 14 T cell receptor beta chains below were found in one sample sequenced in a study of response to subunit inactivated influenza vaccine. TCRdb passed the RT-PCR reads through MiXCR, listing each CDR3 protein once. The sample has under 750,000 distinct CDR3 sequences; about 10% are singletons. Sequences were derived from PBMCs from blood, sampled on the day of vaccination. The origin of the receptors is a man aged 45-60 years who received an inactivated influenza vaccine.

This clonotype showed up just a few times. The CDR3 loop reads CASSPGAGEQETQYF. CDR3 nucleotide sequence: TGTGCCAGCAGCCCCGGGGCCGGGGAGCAAGAGACCCAGTACTTC. The chain recombines TRBV12-3 or TRBV12-4 with TRBJ2-5; D tentatively fits TRBD1 or TRBD2 (5 bases each). The CDR3 is 15 residues long. V lost 6 bases to trimming and J lost 2 bases, with 16 bases between them.

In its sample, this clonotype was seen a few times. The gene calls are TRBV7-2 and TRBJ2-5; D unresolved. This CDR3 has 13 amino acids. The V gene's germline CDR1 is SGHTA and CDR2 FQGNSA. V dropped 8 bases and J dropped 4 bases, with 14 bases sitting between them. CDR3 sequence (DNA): TGTGCCAGCGGGAACGGGTTCGGAGAGACCCAGTACTTC. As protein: CASGNGFGETQYF.

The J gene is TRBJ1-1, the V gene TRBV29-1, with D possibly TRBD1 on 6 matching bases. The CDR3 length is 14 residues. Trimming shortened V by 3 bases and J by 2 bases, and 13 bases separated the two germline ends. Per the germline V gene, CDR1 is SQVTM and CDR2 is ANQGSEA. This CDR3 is CSVDSGGPNTEAFF. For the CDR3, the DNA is TGCAGCGTTGATTCCGGGGGCCCCAACACTGAAGCTTTCTTT.

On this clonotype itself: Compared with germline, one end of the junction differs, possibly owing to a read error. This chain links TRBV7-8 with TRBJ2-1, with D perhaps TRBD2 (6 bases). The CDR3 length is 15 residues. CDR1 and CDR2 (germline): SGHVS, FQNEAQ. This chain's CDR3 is CASSIAASSYNEQFF. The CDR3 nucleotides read TGTGCCAGCAGCATAGCGGCCAGCTCCTACAATGAGCAGTTCTTC.

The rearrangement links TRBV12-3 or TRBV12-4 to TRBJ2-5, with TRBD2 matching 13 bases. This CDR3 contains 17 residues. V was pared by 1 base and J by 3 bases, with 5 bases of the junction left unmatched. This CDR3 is CASSLGWTSGGEETQYF. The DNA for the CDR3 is TGTGCCAGCAGTTTAGGGTGGACTAGCGGGGGAGAAGAGACCCAGTACTTC.

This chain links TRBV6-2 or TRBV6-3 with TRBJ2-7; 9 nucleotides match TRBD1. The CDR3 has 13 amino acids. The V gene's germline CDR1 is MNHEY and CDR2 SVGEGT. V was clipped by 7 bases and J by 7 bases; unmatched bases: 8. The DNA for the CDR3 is TGTGCCAGCAACGGACAGGGGACGGGAGAGCAGTACTTC. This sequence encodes CASNGQGTGEQYF.

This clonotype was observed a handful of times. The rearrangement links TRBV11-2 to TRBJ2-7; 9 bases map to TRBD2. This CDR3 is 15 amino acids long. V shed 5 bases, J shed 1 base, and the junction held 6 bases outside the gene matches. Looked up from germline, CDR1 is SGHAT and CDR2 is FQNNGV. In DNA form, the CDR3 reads TGTGCCAGCAGCGCGATGACTAGCGGATCCTACGAGCAGTACTTC. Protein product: CASSAMTSGSYEQYF.

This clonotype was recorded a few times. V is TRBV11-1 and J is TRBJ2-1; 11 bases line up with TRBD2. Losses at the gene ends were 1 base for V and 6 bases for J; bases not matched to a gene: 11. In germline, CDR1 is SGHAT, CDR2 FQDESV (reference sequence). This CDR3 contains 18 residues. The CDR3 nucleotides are TGTGCCAGCAGCTTAGGCTCGCTTCTGCTAGCGGGAGGCAATGAGCAGTTCTTC. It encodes CASSLGSLLLAGGNEQFF.

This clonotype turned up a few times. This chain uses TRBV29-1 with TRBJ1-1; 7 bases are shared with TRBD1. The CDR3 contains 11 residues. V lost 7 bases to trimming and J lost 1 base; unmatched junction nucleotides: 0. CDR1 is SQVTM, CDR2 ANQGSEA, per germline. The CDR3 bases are TGCAGCGGGACAGGGAACACTGAAGCTTTCTTT. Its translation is CSGTGNTEAFF.

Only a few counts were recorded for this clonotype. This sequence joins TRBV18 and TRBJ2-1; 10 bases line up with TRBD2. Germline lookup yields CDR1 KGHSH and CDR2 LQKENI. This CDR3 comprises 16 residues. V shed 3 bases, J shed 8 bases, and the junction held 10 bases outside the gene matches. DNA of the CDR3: TGTGCCAGCTCACCCAGGCAAGCGGGGGGGTCCGATGAGCAGTTCTTC. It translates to CASSPRQAGGSDEQFF.

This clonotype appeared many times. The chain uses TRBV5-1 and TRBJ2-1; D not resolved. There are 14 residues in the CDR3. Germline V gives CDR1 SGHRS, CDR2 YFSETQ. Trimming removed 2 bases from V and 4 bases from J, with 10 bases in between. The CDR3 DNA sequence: TGCGCCAGCAGCTTTTCTCCGGATTACAATGAGCAGTTCTTC. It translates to CASSFSPDYNEQFF.

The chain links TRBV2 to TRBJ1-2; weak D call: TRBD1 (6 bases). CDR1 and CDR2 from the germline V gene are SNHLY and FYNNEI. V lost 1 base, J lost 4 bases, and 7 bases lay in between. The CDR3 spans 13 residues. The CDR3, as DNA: TGTGCCAGCAGTGAAGAACAGGGCTATGGCTACACCTTC. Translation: CASSEEQGYGYTF. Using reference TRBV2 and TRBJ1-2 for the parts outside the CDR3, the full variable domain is EPEVTQTPSHQVTQMGQEVILRCVPISNHLYFYWYRQILGQKVEFLVSFYNNEISEKSEIFDDQFSVERPDGSNFTLKIRSTKLEDSAMYFCASSEEQGYGYTFGSGTRLTVV.

As DNA, the CDR3 is TGCAGTGCTAGAGCCGGGACACCCCGTTACTCTGGAAACACCATATATTTT. Translation: CSARAGTPRYSGNTIYF. The chain carries TRBV20-1 and TRBJ1-3, with D maybe TRBD1 (6 bases). The CDR3 runs to 17 residues. Trimming took 1 base from V and 0 from J, leaving 16 bases between them. CDR1 is DFQATT and CDR2 is SNEGSKA in the germline V gene (reference sequence).

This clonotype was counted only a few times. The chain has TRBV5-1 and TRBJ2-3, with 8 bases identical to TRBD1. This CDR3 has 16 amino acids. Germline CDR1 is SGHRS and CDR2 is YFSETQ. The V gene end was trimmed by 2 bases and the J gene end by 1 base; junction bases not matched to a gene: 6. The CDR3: CASSFQDRVGTDTQYF. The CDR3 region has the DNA TGCGCCAGCAGCTTCCAGGACAGGGTTGGCACAGATACGCAGTATTTT.